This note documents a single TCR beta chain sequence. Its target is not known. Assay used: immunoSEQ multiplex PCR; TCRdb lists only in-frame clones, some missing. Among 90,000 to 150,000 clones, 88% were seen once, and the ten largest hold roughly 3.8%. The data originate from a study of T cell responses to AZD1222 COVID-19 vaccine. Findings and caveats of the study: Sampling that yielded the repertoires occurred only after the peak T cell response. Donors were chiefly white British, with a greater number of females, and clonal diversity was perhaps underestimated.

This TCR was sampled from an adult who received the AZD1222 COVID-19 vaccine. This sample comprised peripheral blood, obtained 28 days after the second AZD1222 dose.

CDR3 sequence (DNA): TGTGCCAGCGGGGATTGGGCCAGGGGCCTCTATAATTCACCCCTCCACTTT. It specifies CASGDWARGLYNSPLHF. This sequence joins TRBV27 and TRBJ1-6, with D perhaps matching TRBD1 (6 bases). Trimming cost V 8 bases and J 3 bases, with 20 bases left between them. The length of the CDR3 is 17 residues. CDR1 is MNHEY and CDR2 is SMNVEV in the germline V gene (reference sequence).